The rows below give T cell receptor beta chains drawn from one sample of a study of T cell changes during pregnancy in multiple sclerosis. Repertoires were generated with immunoSEQ multiplex PCR, while TCRdb's copy carries only in-frame clones and drops some. The table includes about 40,000 clones, 92% detected once. Material: CD8+ T cells from peripheral blood mononuclear cells, obtained in the first trimester of pregnancy. These receptors were collected from a female donor with multiple sclerosis, enrolled in a pregnancy study. Both conserved end residues are part of each CDR3. A D gene is named only where the DNA matches it firmly. Clone size is shown for a subset of rows, as once, few, many or a class of expanded clone.

V gene	J gene	clone size	D gene	CDR3 DNA	CDR3 protein
TRBV6-5	TRBJ2-5	-	-	TGTGCCAGCAATCCCTCCCCGGGTGTGGAGACCCAGTACTTC	CASNPSPGVETQYF
TRBV6-4	TRBJ2-3	once	TRBD2	TGTGCCAGCAGTGGGACTAGCGGGGGCACAGATACGCAGTATTTT	CASSGTSGGTDTQYF
TRBV4-2	TRBJ2-7	-	TRBD2	TGTGCCAGCAGCCAGCTCGCGGTGGGGCTAGCGGGAGGTGAGCAGTACTTC	CASSQLAVGLAGGEQYF
TRBV6-5	TRBJ1-2	-	TRBD1	TGTGCCAGCAGTTACGGGACAGGATCTAACTATGGCTACACCTTC	CASSYGTGSNYGYTF
TRBV4-1	TRBJ1-5	-	-	TGCGCCAGCAGCCCCCGGGGTAATCAGCCCCAGCATTTT	CASSPRGNQPQHF
TRBV7-6	TRBJ2-7	-	-	TGTGCCAGCAGCCCAGCCGGGAGCTACGAGCAGTACTTC	CASSPAGSYEQYF
TRBV10-2	TRBJ2-2	-	TRBD2	TGCGCCAGCAGTGAGTTTTCCGGACTAGCGCCCACCGGGGAGCTGTTTTTT	CASSEFSGLAPTGELFF
TRBV11-2	TRBJ2-1	once	TRBD2	TGTGCCAGCGCCAACCCCCGTCTAGCGGGGCAATACAATGAGCAGTTCTTC	CASANPRLAGQYNEQFF
TRBV4-1	TRBJ1-2	-	TRBD1	TGCGCCAGCAGCTTCCGGACAGGGGGAATCTATGGCTACACCTTC	CASSFRTGGIYGYTF
TRBV19	TRBJ1-5	-	TRBD1	TGTGCCAGTAGTATTGCAGGGGGAACCAATCAGCCCCAGCATTTT	CASSIAGGTNQPQHF
TRBV30	TRBJ2-2	-	-	TGTGCCTCGACGGCGGGGCCCGACACCGGGGAGCTGTTTTTT	CASTAGPDTGELFF
TRBV15	TRBJ1-2	-	-	TGTGCCACCAGCAGAGATAGATTGGGCAGTTATGCCTATGGCTACACCTTC	CATSRDRLGSYAYGYTF
TRBV6-1	TRBJ2-3	-	TRBD1	TGTGCCAGCACGCAGGGGGTAGGAAGCACAGATACGCAGTATTTT	CASTQGVGSTDTQYF
TRBV6-9	TRBJ2-5	few	-	TGTGCCAGCAGTCACCCTAGAGAAGAGACCCAGTACTTC	CASSHPREETQYF
TRBV11-2	TRBJ2-1	-	-	TGTGCCAGCAGCTTCCTTGGGGGGGGGCTCACTGAGCAGTTCTTC	CASSFLGGGLTEQFF
TRBV29-1	TRBJ1-4	-	-	TGCAGCGTTGAATCGGTCGGAGCTGAAAAACTGTTTTTT	CSVESVGAEKLFF
TRBV11-2	TRBJ1-4	-	TRBD1	TGTGCCAGCAGCTTTGGACAGGGGTTGGGTGAAAAACTGTTTTTT	CASSFGQGLGEKLFF
TRBV29-1	TRBJ1-2	-	TRBD1	TGCAGCGTTGAAGACCCAACAGGGGCGCTCCTCTATGGCTACACCTTC	CSVEDPTGALLYGYTF
TRBV13	TRBJ2-7	-	TRBD1	TGTGCCAGCAGCCTCACAGGGGTCGACGAGCAGTACTTC	CASSLTGVDEQYF
TRBV11-2	TRBJ1-2	-	-	TGTGCCAGCAGCTTAGGACTCGTCGACTATGGCTACACCTTC	CASSLGLVDYGYTF
TRBV6-4	TRBJ2-2	-	-	TGTGCCAGCAGTGGGACAGAAAACACCGGGGAGCTGTTTTTT	CASSGTENTGELFF
TRBV14	TRBJ2-1	-	TRBD1	TGTGCCAGCAGCCTGACAGGGGGCTACAATGAGCAGTTCTTC	CASSLTGGYNEQFF
TRBV7-2	TRBJ1-2	-	-	TGTGCCAGCAGTTCCACAGGGTACGGCTACACCTTC	CASSSTGYGYTF
TRBV27	TRBJ1-4	-	-	TGTGCCAGCAGCCAGGGGTTTTTAGGAAAACTGTTTTTT	CASSQGFLGKLFF
TRBV21-1	TRBJ1-6	-	-	TGTGCCAGCAGCAAAGCCTATCGCGACTCCTATAATTCACCCCTCCACTTT	CASSKAYRDSYNSPLHF